What follows are 26 T cell receptor beta chains derived from one specimen sequenced in a study of cytomegalovirus exposure and HLA in healthy donors. The primer mix had 60 Vbeta and 13 Jbeta primers. Sequencing used immunoSEQ multiplex PCR; TCRdb keeps in-frame clones, though not all of them. This sample's clone table lists fewer than 85,000 clones. The sequencing input was PBMCs. Every receptor here comes from a woman between 40 and 50 years old in good health and CMV-seropositive.

The DNA for the CDR3 is TGTGCCACTTCTAAAATTCCCTACGAGCAGTACTTC. This gives the protein CATSKIPYEQYF. V and J are TRBV6-1 and TRBJ2-5; D is unresolved. The J call may be in error: the DNA end matches TRBJ2-7 better. CDR1 is MNHNS and CDR2 is SASEGT in the germline V gene. The CDR3 extends over 12 amino acids.

The rearrangement uses TRBV5-8 and TRBJ1-4, with 10 positions matching TRBD1. The germline gives CDR1 SGHTS, CDR2 YDEGEE. The CDR3 contains 16 residues. The V and J ends lost 0 bases and 5 bases, in that order; junction bases with no gene match: 4. CDR3 protein: CASSLDGQGGNEKLFF. The CDR3 bases are TGTGCCAGCAGCTTGGACGGACAGGGGGGAAATGAAAAACTGTTTTTT.

The CDR3 loop reads CASSLLIAQAGNTIYF. DNA of the CDR3: TGTGCCAGCAGCTTATTGATAGCCCAAGCCGGAAACACCATATATTTT. The chain joins TRBV7-2 to TRBJ1-3; D not certain. V was shortened by 2 bases and J by 4 bases, with 15 bases between the two germline ends. The V gene's germline CDR1 is SGHTA and CDR2 FQGNSA. CDR3 length equals 16 residues.

J is TRBJ2-1 and V is TRBV7-9; 9 bases line up with TRBD1. The CDR3 contains 16 residues. With V trimmed by 5 bases and J by 1 base, 6 bases remained unmatched. Germline CDR1 is SEHNR and CDR2 is FQNEAQ (reference sequence). The DNA for the CDR3 is TGTGCCAGCAGCCCGGGACAGGGTAATTCCTACAATGAGCAGTTCTTC. It codes for CASSPGQGNSYNEQFF.

The CDR3 loop is CASSGLPRIEQFF. In DNA, the CDR3 is TGTGCCAGCAGTGGACTACCCCGTATTGAGCAGTTCTTC. This chain joins TRBV28 and TRBJ2-1; possibly TRBD2 for D (6 bases). Germline V CDR1 and CDR2: MDHEN, SYDVKM. The CDR3 contains 13 residues. V lost 5 bases and J 9 bases, leaving 14 bases between the germline ends.

The chain uses TRBV6-7 and TRBJ1-2; 7 bases are shared with TRBD1. TRBV6-7 belongs to the ORF category, with a function that is uncertain. The V gene end was trimmed by 9 bases and the J gene end by 4 bases; junction bases not matched to a gene: 8. This CDR3 has 13 residues. As DNA, the CDR3 is TGTGCCAGTCCCGACAGACAGGGCTATGGCTACACCTTC. Protein product: CASPDRQGYGYTF.

The genes are TRBV7-2 and TRBJ1-6, with 8 bases fitting TRBD1. Unmatched junction bases numbered 6, after V lost 5 bases and J lost 6 bases. The germline gives CDR1 SGHTA, CDR2 FQGNSA. The CDR3 is 15 residues long. CDR3 loop: CASSVQGGGNSPLHF. The CDR3 DNA follows: TGTGCCAGCAGCGTACAGGGGGGGGGTAATTCACCCCTCCACTTT.

The gene calls are TRBV4-1 and TRBJ1-3; 7 bases line up with TRBD1. There are 15 residues in the CDR3. Germline V lookup: CDR1 MGHRA, CDR2 YSYEKL. The trim removed 3 bases at V and 1 base at J, leaving 3 bases unmatched. For the CDR3, the DNA is TGCGCCAGCAGCCAGACAGGGCGTTCTGGAAACACCATATATTTT. Its translation: CASSQTGRSGNTIYF.

The V call is TRBV7-9, the J call TRBJ1-2, with D unclear. Germline CDR1 reads SEHNR; CDR2 reads FQNEAQ (reference sequence). Trimming cost V 1 base and J 10 bases, with 7 bases left between them. The CDR3 has 11 amino acids. This chain's CDR3 is CASSLGGTYTF. CDR3 coding DNA: TGTGCCAGCAGCTTAGGTGGCACCTACACCTTC.

The genes are TRBV6-5 and TRBJ2-5; the D gene is possibly TRBD1 (5 bases). This CDR3 has 15 residues. Trimming left V 5 bases short and J 5 bases short, with 18 bases between. CDR1 is MNHEY and CDR2 is SVGAGI in the germline V gene. The CDR3 bases are TGTGCCAGCAGTCCACTGGGGCAGCCCGTTGAGACCCAGTACTTC. It specifies CASSPLGQPVETQYF.

The rearrangement uses TRBV4-1 and TRBJ2-1; D uncertain. This CDR3 region has 13 residues. Looked up from germline, CDR1 is MGHRA and CDR2 is YSYEKL. The V gene lost 4 bases and the J gene lost 5 bases, with 9 bases spanning the gap. The CDR3, as DNA: TGCGCCAGCAGCCCCCCCTCGGACAATGAGCAGTTCTTC. Its protein is CASSPPSDNEQFF.

The V and J genes are TRBV6-1 and TRBJ2-5, with D maybe TRBD1 (5 bases). Trimming left V 3 bases short and J 5 bases short, with 13 bases between. Per germline, CDR1 MNHNS and CDR2 SASEGT. The CDR3 runs to 14 residues. DNA for the CDR3: TGTGCCAGCAGTGACACAGGACGTGGGGAGACCCAGTACTTC. Its protein product is CASSDTGRGETQYF.

The rearrangement uses TRBV29-1 and TRBJ2-5; TRBD2 aligns across 11 bases. The assigned J gene may be wrong: the sequence end matches TRBJ2-7 better. CDR1 is SQVTM and CDR2 is ANQGSEA in the germline V gene. The CDR3 runs to 13 residues. The CDR3 loop reads CSLRLAGSYEQYF. The CDR3 DNA follows: TGCAGCTTAAGACTAGCGGGATCCTACGAGCAGTACTTC.

The V call is TRBV7-2, the J call TRBJ2-7, with 9 bases matching TRBD1. CDR3 length: 15 amino acids. Germline values: CDR1 SGHTA, CDR2 FQGNSA. V shed 5 bases and J 4 bases; nucleotides not matched to a gene: 9. The CDR3 DNA reads as TGTGCCAGCAGCCGGGACAGGGCTAACCTATACGAGCAGTACTTC. It yields the protein CASSRDRANLYEQYF.

V usage is TRBV6-1 and J usage is TRBJ2-5, with a tentative D call TRBD1 (5 bases). The J call may be incorrect, as the DNA end agrees better with TRBJ2-7. Germline assignment: CDR1 MNHNS and CDR2 SASEGT. CDR3 length equals 18 residues. The CDR3 coding sequence is TGTGCCAGCAGTGAAGCCGTAAATAGGGCAGGGATTCCCTACGAGCAGTACTTC. It is translated as CASSEAVNRAGIPYEQYF.

The CDR3 loop reads CSVRDSSYEQYF. The CDR3 nucleotides are TGCAGCGTTCGGGACAGCTCCTACGAGCAGTACTTC. J is TRBJ2-7 and V is TRBV29-1, with 7 bases fitting TRBD1. The ends lost 5 bases at V and 0 bases at J; junction bases unmatched: 1. CDR1 and CDR2 (germline): SQVTM, ANQGSEA. This CDR3 comprises 12 residues.

The V and J genes are TRBV4-1 and TRBJ2-6; possible D gene TRBD2, 6 bases. This CDR3 comprises 17 residues. Looked up from germline, CDR1 is MGHRA and CDR2 is YSYEKL. V was cut by 2 bases and J by 1 base, with 12 bases left in between. In DNA, the CDR3 is TGCGCCAGCAGCCAAACAGAGGGGAGGTCTGGGGCCAACGTCCTGACTTTC. Protein product: CASSQTEGRSGANVLTF.

The chain has TRBV6-1 and TRBJ2-5; D may be TRBD2 (6 bases). Germline V gene lookup returns CDR1 MNHNS and CDR2 SASEGT. V dropped 0 bases and J dropped 5 bases, with 19 bases sitting between them. The CDR3 is 17 residues long. CDR3 nucleotide sequence: TGTGCCAGCAGTGAAGCAGCCGGTATGGGCGCGGGGGAGACCCAGTACTTC. Protein product: CASSEAAGMGAGETQYF.

The chain combines TRBV6-4 with TRBJ2-1; perhaps TRBD2 as D (6 bases). CDR3 length: 14 residues. Germline CDR1 is MRHNA and CDR2 is SNTAGT. The V end lost 2 bases, the J end lost 7 bases, and 12 bases lay between the germline ends. The CDR3 DNA sequence: TGTGCCAGCAGTGACGGGGGGTCTACGAATGAGCAGTTCTTC. Its protein product is CASSDGGSTNEQFF.

The chain carries TRBV29-1 and TRBJ2-7, with 10 nucleotides matching TRBD1. The CDR3 is 13 amino acids. The trim removed 6 bases at V and 8 bases at J, leaving 10 bases unmatched. Germline loops: CDR1 SQVTM, CDR2 ANQGSEA. CDR3 sequence reads: CSVTDRGNVKQYF. The CDR3 DNA sequence: TGCAGCGTAACGGACAGGGGGAATGTGAAGCAGTACTTC.

This chain uses TRBV10-3 with TRBJ2-1, with TRBD2 matching 14 bases. J lost 4 bases, V lost 6 bases, and 5 bases had no gene match. The CDR3 length is 16 residues. CDR1 ENHRY and CDR2 SYGVKD come from the germline V gene. The CDR3 loop is CAIRGLAGVGYNEQFF. CDR3 sequence (DNA): TGTGCCATCAGGGGACTAGCGGGAGTAGGATACAATGAGCAGTTCTTC.

J is TRBJ2-7 and V is TRBV2; D call uncertain. The CDR3 sequence is 11 residues long. Trimming took off 5 bases at V and 3 bases at J, with 5 bases between the two ends. Germline V gives CDR1 SNHLY, CDR2 FYNNEI. CDR3 bases: TGTGCCAGCAGTCCCTACTACGAGCAGTACTTC. Translated: CASSPYYEQYF.

The J gene is TRBJ1-6, the V gene TRBV6-1; D might be TRBD1 (5 bases). The CDR3 is 16 amino acids. V lost 1 base and J 6 bases, leaving 13 bases between the germline ends. Germline values: CDR1 MNHNS, CDR2 SASEGT. The CDR3 sequence is CASSEGGDPSNSPLHF. Here the CDR3 DNA reads TGTGCCAGCAGTGAAGGGGGGGACCCTAGTAATTCACCCCTCCACTTT.

V gene TRBV14 combines with J gene TRBJ2-2; D is unclear. Germline V CDR1 and CDR2: SGHDN, FVKESK. This CDR3 contains 16 residues. Trimming pared 1 base from V and 3 bases from J, leaving 12 bases between. The CDR3 coding sequence is TGTGCCAGCAGCCAAGCATACTCTATTGACACCGGGGAGCTGTTTTTT. This translates into CASSQAYSIDTGELFF.

The chain carries TRBV5-4 and TRBJ2-4; tentative D call: TRBD2 (5 bases). This CDR3 is 15 amino acids long. Germline V gene sequence: CDR1 SGHNT, CDR2 YYREEE (reference sequence). Trimming shortened V by 4 bases and J by 5 bases, and 16 bases separated the two germline ends. The CDR3 nucleotides are TGTGCCAGCAGCGTCGGGAATCCGCGCGAAAACATTCAGTACTTC. Translation gives CASSVGNPRENIQYF.

The chain joins TRBV28 to TRBJ2-1; 9 bases line up with TRBD2. This CDR3 region has 14 residues. Looked up from germline, CDR1 is MDHEN and CDR2 is SYDVKM. V lost 2 bases to trimming and J lost 7 bases; unmatched junction nucleotides: 3. CDR3 sequence (DNA): TGTGCCAGCAGTTTAGGACTAGCGATAAATGAGCAGTTCTTC. Protein product: CASSLGLAINEQFF. Variable domain in full (rest from reference TRBV28 and TRBJ2-1): DVKVTQSSRYLVKRTGEKVFLECVQDMDHENMFWYRQDPGLGLRLIYFSYDVKMKEKGDIPEGYSVSREKKERFSLILESASTNQTSMYLCASSLGLAINEQFFGPGTRLTVL.